Listed below are T cell receptor beta chains from one sample, sequenced in a study of blood T cells in healthy people across ages. TCRdb re-derived calls from the 5' RACE reads in MiXCR, one entry per CDR3 protein. The sample lists hundreds of thousands of distinct CDR3 sequences; roughly 50% were seen once. Sequencing input: blood. The source of these receptors is a man in his forties or fifties in good health. Both conserved end residues are part of each CDR3. The D gene is left open where the match is weak. The size field is filled for only some rows; it gives once, few, many or a size class.

j_call: TRBJ2-3; d_call: NA; v_call: TRBV7-9; clone_size: NA; cdr3_nt: TGTGCCAGCAGCTTGGGTGGCGGTACGCAGTATTTT; cdr3_aa: CASSLGGGTQYF
j_call: TRBJ2-5; d_call: NA; v_call: TRBV7-3; clone_size: NA; cdr3_nt: TGTGCCAGCAGCTTATCAGGAGGATGGGGTGAGCAGTACTTC; cdr3_aa: CASSLSGGWGEQYF
j_call: TRBJ2-5; d_call: TRBD2; v_call: TRBV20-1; clone_size: NA; cdr3_nt: TGCAGTGCTTCGCGGGGGGCTATTGTGGAGACCCAGTACTTC; cdr3_aa: CSASRGAIVETQYF
j_call: TRBJ2-1; d_call: TRBD2; v_call: TRBV5-1; clone_size: few; cdr3_nt: TGCGCCAGCAGCTTGGGGGGACTAGCCGCCCAGGGTGAGCAGTTCTTC; cdr3_aa: CASSLGGLAAQGEQFF
j_call: TRBJ1-1; d_call: NA; v_call: TRBV11-1; clone_size: NA; cdr3_nt: TGTGCCAGCAGCTTAGCATGGGGGAACACTGAAGCTTTCTTT; cdr3_aa: CASSLAWGNTEAFF
j_call: TRBJ2-1; d_call: NA; v_call: TRBV7-3; clone_size: few; cdr3_nt: TGTGCCAGCAGCTTTCGTCGCGGGCGTGAGCAGTTCTTC; cdr3_aa: CASSFRRGREQFF
j_call: TRBJ1-4; d_call: TRBD1; v_call: TRBV28; clone_size: NA; cdr3_nt: TGTGCCAGCAGCCGACAGGGGCCCGTGGGGGAAAAACTGTTTTTT; cdr3_aa: CASSRQGPVGEKLFF
j_call: TRBJ2-3; d_call: TRBD1; v_call: TRBV2; clone_size: NA; cdr3_nt: TGTGCCAGCAGCCAGGACAGGGGATACACAGATACGCAGTATTTT; cdr3_aa: CASSQDRGYTDTQYF
j_call: TRBJ2-7; d_call: NA; v_call: TRBV18; clone_size: NA; cdr3_nt: TGTGCCAGCTCACCTGCTCCGACGGACTCCTACGAGCAGTACTTC; cdr3_aa: CASSPAPTDSYEQYF
j_call: TRBJ2-5; d_call: NA; v_call: TRBV27; clone_size: few; cdr3_nt: TGTGCCAGCAGTGAACTCGACAGTCAAGAGACCCAGTACTTC; cdr3_aa: CASSELDSQETQYF
j_call: TRBJ2-5; d_call: TRBD1; v_call: TRBV20-1; clone_size: few; cdr3_nt: TGCAGTGCTAGAATTCGACAGGGTCGGGAGACCCAGTACTTC; cdr3_aa: CSARIRQGRETQYF
j_call: TRBJ1-2; d_call: NA; v_call: TRBV7-9; clone_size: few; cdr3_nt: TGTGCCAGCAGCTCCGGCAGCTCATATGGCTACACCTTC; cdr3_aa: CASSSGSSYGYTF
j_call: TRBJ2-3; d_call: TRBD2; v_call: TRBV6-5; clone_size: few; cdr3_nt: TGTGCCAGCAGTTACTTGGCGGGAGCAACAGATACGCAGTATTTT; cdr3_aa: CASSYLAGATDTQYF
j_call: TRBJ2-7; d_call: TRBD1; v_call: TRBV20-1; clone_size: NA; cdr3_nt: TGCAGTGCTAGAGATGGGCGACAGGGGCCTTACGAGCAGTACTTC; cdr3_aa: CSARDGRQGPYEQYF
j_call: TRBJ2-2; d_call: TRBD2; v_call: TRBV13; clone_size: few; cdr3_nt: TGTGCCAGCACCGTGGGCCTCGGGGGGACTCCCACCGGGGAGCTGTTTTTT; cdr3_aa: CASTVGLGGTPTGELFF
j_call: TRBJ2-7; d_call: NA; v_call: TRBV20-1; clone_size: NA; cdr3_nt: TGCAGTGCTAGGTCAGAGATAATGGTCTACGAGCAGTACTTC; cdr3_aa: CSARSEIMVYEQYF
j_call: TRBJ2-3; d_call: NA; v_call: TRBV20-1; clone_size: few; cdr3_nt: TGCAGTAGCTCCGGCGGGGATAGCACAGATACGCAGTATTTT; cdr3_aa: CSSSGGDSTDTQYF
j_call: TRBJ2-1; d_call: TRBD2; v_call: TRBV7-3; clone_size: NA; cdr3_nt: TGTGCCAGCAGCTCTAGGGGAGGGAGGGCCTTGTTCTTC; cdr3_aa: CASSSRGGRALFF
j_call: TRBJ1-1; d_call: NA; v_call: TRBV15; clone_size: NA; cdr3_nt: TGTGCCACCAGCAGAGTGTTACAGGGCCCCACTGAAGCTTTCTTT; cdr3_aa: CATSRVLQGPTEAFF
j_call: TRBJ1-2; d_call: NA; v_call: TRBV20-1; clone_size: NA; cdr3_nt: TGCAATACCGGTGCCCCCTATGGCTACACCTTC; cdr3_aa: CNTGAPYGYTF
j_call: TRBJ1-1; d_call: TRBD1; v_call: TRBV6-6; clone_size: once; cdr3_nt: TGTGCCAGCAGTTTAGGACAGGGGGCTTCTGGCACTGAAGCTTTCTTT; cdr3_aa: CASSLGQGASGTEAFF
j_call: TRBJ2-3; d_call: TRBD2; v_call: TRBV12-3/TRBV12-4; clone_size: NA; cdr3_nt: TGTGCCAGCAGTTTTCAACTAGCGGGAGATACGCAGTATTTT; cdr3_aa: CASSFQLAGDTQYF
j_call: TRBJ2-5; d_call: NA; v_call: TRBV4-1; clone_size: NA; cdr3_nt: TGCGCCAGCAGCCAAGATCCCCCGGCCAGGGTAAAAGAGACCCAGTACTTC; cdr3_aa: CASSQDPPARVKETQYF
j_call: TRBJ2-7; d_call: TRBD2; v_call: TRBV4-1; clone_size: NA; cdr3_nt: TGCGCCAGCACCAGCGGGATAGGGTACGAGCAGTACTTC; cdr3_aa: CASTSGIGYEQYF
j_call: TRBJ2-5; d_call: TRBD2; v_call: TRBV6-5; clone_size: NA; cdr3_nt: TGTGCCAGCAGTTACAGTACTAGCGAGGCGACCCAGTACTTC; cdr3_aa: CASSYSTSEATQYF
j_call: TRBJ2-7; d_call: NA; v_call: TRBV6-1; clone_size: NA; cdr3_nt: TGTGCCAGCAGTGTATATATGGTCTACGAGCAGTACTTC; cdr3_aa: CASSVYMVYEQYF
j_call: TRBJ2-5; d_call: TRBD1; v_call: TRBV5-1; clone_size: NA; cdr3_nt: TGCGCCAGCAGCTTCGGGACAGGGGGGTACCAAGAGACCCAGTACTTC; cdr3_aa: CASSFGTGGYQETQYF
j_call: TRBJ1-1; d_call: NA; v_call: TRBV10-3; clone_size: NA; cdr3_nt: TGTGCCATCAGTGAGCAGGGGACCACTGAAGCTTTCTTT; cdr3_aa: CAISEQGTTEAFF
j_call: TRBJ1-5; d_call: TRBD1; v_call: TRBV20-1; clone_size: NA; cdr3_nt: TGCAGTGCTAGAACAGGGGGAAGCTATAGCAATCAGCCCCAGCATTTT; cdr3_aa: CSARTGGSYSNQPQHF
j_call: TRBJ1-1; d_call: NA; v_call: TRBV12-3/TRBV12-4; clone_size: once; cdr3_nt: TGTGTCAGCAGTTATGGAGGTACTGAAGCTTTCTTT; cdr3_aa: CVSSYGGTEAFF
j_call: TRBJ1-2; d_call: TRBD1; v_call: TRBV27; clone_size: few; cdr3_nt: TGTGCCAGCAGTGCAGGGGGGTCGGGAGGCTACACCTTC; cdr3_aa: CASSAGGSGGYTF
j_call: TRBJ2-7; d_call: NA; v_call: TRBV15; clone_size: NA; cdr3_nt: TGTGCCACCAGCAGAGATCAGGGACCCTACGAGCAGTACTTC; cdr3_aa: CATSRDQGPYEQYF
j_call: TRBJ2-2; d_call: NA; v_call: TRBV20-1; clone_size: few; cdr3_nt: TGCAGTGCTAGACGTCCCACCGGGGAGCTGTTTTTT; cdr3_aa: CSARRPTGELFF
j_call: TRBJ1-5; d_call: NA; v_call: TRBV27; clone_size: once; cdr3_nt: TGTGCCAGCAGGTTATGGGGGAGCAATCAGCCCCAGCATTTT; cdr3_aa: CASRLWGSNQPQHF
j_call: TRBJ1-5; d_call: NA; v_call: TRBV20-1; clone_size: few; cdr3_nt: TGCAGTGCTCCTCTGGGCCAGCCCCAGCATTTT; cdr3_aa: CSAPLGQPQHF
j_call: TRBJ2-1; d_call: TRBD2; v_call: TRBV3-1; clone_size: NA; cdr3_nt: TGTGCCAGCAGCCCACAACTAGCGGGAGCAGGGAATGAGCAGTTCTTC; cdr3_aa: CASSPQLAGAGNEQFF
j_call: TRBJ2-7; d_call: TRBD1; v_call: TRBV27; clone_size: few; cdr3_nt: TGTGCCAGCAGTTTAAGTTCAGGGGGTATCTACGAGCAGTACTTC; cdr3_aa: CASSLSSGGIYEQYF
j_call: TRBJ2-5; d_call: TRBD2; v_call: TRBV20-1; clone_size: NA; cdr3_nt: TGCAGTGCTGCGAAACATAGCGGGAGGGCAGAGACCCAGTACTTC; cdr3_aa: CSAAKHSGRAETQYF
j_call: TRBJ2-5; d_call: NA; v_call: TRBV6-2/TRBV6-3; clone_size: NA; cdr3_nt: TGTGCCAGCAGTTTCCCACGGAATGAGCAGTACTTC; cdr3_aa: CASSFPRNEQYF
j_call: TRBJ2-1; d_call: TRBD1; v_call: TRBV7-2; clone_size: NA; cdr3_nt: TGTGCCAGCAGTCCCACCGGGACAGGGCACAATGAGCAGTTCTTC; cdr3_aa: CASSPTGTGHNEQFF
j_call: TRBJ2-3; d_call: NA; v_call: TRBV4-3; clone_size: few; cdr3_nt: TGCGCCAGCAGCCGAGATAGTGGCCGCACAGATACGCAGTATTTT; cdr3_aa: CASSRDSGRTDTQYF
j_call: TRBJ2-7; d_call: NA; v_call: TRBV7-2; clone_size: NA; cdr3_nt: TGTGCCAGCCGAGAGCGATCGACCTACGAGCAGTACTTC; cdr3_aa: CASRERSTYEQYF
j_call: TRBJ1-2; d_call: NA; v_call: TRBV27; clone_size: once; cdr3_nt: TGTGCCAGCAGTCTCGACAGGAGATTCACCTATGGCTACACCTTC; cdr3_aa: CASSLDRRFTYGYTF
j_call: TRBJ2-7; d_call: TRBD2; v_call: TRBV9; clone_size: NA; cdr3_nt: TGTGCCAGCAGCGGAGCAGCGGGAAGCTCCTACGAGCAGTACTTC; cdr3_aa: CASSGAAGSSYEQYF
j_call: TRBJ2-7; d_call: NA; v_call: TRBV24-1; clone_size: NA; cdr3_nt: TGTGCCACCAGTGATCACAGGGCCTACGAGCAGTACTTC; cdr3_aa: CATSDHRAYEQYF
j_call: TRBJ2-1; d_call: NA; v_call: TRBV28; clone_size: NA; cdr3_nt: TGTGCCAGCAGATCGGTCTATCTCGGCGAGCACTCTTCCTACAATGAGCAGTTCTTC; cdr3_aa: CASRSVYLGEHSSYNEQFF
j_call: TRBJ2-7; d_call: NA; v_call: TRBV5-1; clone_size: NA; cdr3_nt: TGCGCCAGCAGCTTGGCCGTGGGGGGTACCCACGAGCAGTACTTC; cdr3_aa: CASSLAVGGTHEQYF
j_call: TRBJ2-1; d_call: TRBD2; v_call: TRBV10-2; clone_size: few; cdr3_nt: TGCGCCAGCAGATTGACTAGCGGGGGGGCAGTTGAGCAGTTCTTC; cdr3_aa: CASRLTSGGAVEQFF
j_call: TRBJ2-7; d_call: NA; v_call: TRBV6-6; clone_size: NA; cdr3_nt: TGTGCCACTGCGGGCTCCTACGAGCAGTACTTC; cdr3_aa: CATAGSYEQYF
j_call: TRBJ2-5; d_call: TRBD1; v_call: TRBV9; clone_size: few; cdr3_nt: TGTGCCAGCAGCGTAGGGGACAGGGGGTTGGAGACCCAGTACTTC; cdr3_aa: CASSVGDRGLETQYF
j_call: TRBJ2-3; d_call: NA; v_call: TRBV7-6; clone_size: many; cdr3_nt: TGTGCCAGCAGCTTAGCTGGAGGAATAGATACGCAGTATTTT; cdr3_aa: CASSLAGGIDTQYF
j_call: TRBJ2-3; d_call: TRBD2; v_call: TRBV12-3/TRBV12-4; clone_size: NA; cdr3_nt: TGTGCCACGGCAGGGACTACTTGGCCAGATACGCAGTATTTT; cdr3_aa: CATAGTTWPDTQYF
j_call: TRBJ1-6; d_call: NA; v_call: TRBV12-3/TRBV12-4; clone_size: NA; cdr3_nt: TGTGCCAGCAGTCCTACTGCTAATTCACCCCTCCACTTT; cdr3_aa: CASSPTANSPLHF